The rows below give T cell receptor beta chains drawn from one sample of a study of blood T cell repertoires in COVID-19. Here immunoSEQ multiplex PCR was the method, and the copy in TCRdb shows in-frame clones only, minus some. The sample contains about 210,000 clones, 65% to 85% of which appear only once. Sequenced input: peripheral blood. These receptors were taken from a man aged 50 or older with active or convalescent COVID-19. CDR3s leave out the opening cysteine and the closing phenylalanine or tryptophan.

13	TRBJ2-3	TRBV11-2	ASSVVGTTQYTQY
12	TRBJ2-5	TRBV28	ASSSPTGSETQY
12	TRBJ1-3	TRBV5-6	ASSLQGTGNTIY
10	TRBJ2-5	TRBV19	ASSDTQETQY
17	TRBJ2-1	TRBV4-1	ASSQYRRGGLAIYNEQF
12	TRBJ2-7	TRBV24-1	ATSDSPFSYEQY
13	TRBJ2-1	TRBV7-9	ASSRGRGTYNEQF
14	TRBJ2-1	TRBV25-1	ASSESGTGGRNEQF
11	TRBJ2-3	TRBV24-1	ATQGLRTDTQY
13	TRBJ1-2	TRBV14	ASSPGTVVLGGYT
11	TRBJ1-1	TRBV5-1	ASSFTGGTEAF
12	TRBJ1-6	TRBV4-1	ASSQDDTGSPLH
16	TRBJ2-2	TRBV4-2	ASSQDAPPGANTGELF
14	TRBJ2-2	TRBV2	ASTYVYGGVDGELF
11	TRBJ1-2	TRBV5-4	ASSQQGTYGYT
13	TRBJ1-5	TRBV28	ASNTGQGAGQPQH
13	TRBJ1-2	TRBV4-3	ASSQEEGRVDGYT
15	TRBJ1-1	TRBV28	ASSRVRTGAINTEAF
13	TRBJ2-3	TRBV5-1	ASSLLGVGTDTQY
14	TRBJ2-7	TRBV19	ASSISGIDFSYEQY
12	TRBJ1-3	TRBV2	ASRHEIKGNTIY
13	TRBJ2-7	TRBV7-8	ASSFRTGGFYEQY
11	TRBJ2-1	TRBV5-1	ASRRQTNNEQF
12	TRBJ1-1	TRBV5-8	ASSLGHTNTEAF
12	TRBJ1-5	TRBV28	ASSLGWGGQPQH
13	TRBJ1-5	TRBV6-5	ASSYGTGVGQPQH
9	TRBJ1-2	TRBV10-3	ATGQDYGYT
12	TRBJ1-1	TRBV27	ASIRTGVQTEAF
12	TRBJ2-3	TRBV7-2	ASSQELLTDTQY
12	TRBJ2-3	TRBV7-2	ASSLSWGADTQY
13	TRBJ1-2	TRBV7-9	ASSQTQGVAYGYT
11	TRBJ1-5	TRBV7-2	ASSSGPNQPQH